This T cell receptor (beta chain) is drawn from a study of blood T cell repertoires in COVID-19. Study-wide background: Some COVID-19 samples were acute and others convalescent; all came from the United States, Italy and Spain. T cells, B-cell-depleted T cells, or PBMCs provided the cDNA or gDNA that served as material.

Trimming cost V 6 bases and J 7 bases; bases outside gene matches: 10. The CDR3 has 15 amino acids. CDR1 is MNHEY and CDR2 is SVGAGI in the germline V gene. Authors' processing steps: Cell counts per sample came from amplifying reference gene primers. Profiled with immunoSEQ multiplex PCR; TCRdb holds only in-frame clones, not every one. That table furnishes V, J and clone size, whereas the DNA furnished D and trimming. The sample has about 240,000 clones; roughly nine tenths are singletons. Sequencing was done on a sample of peripheral blood. The V and J genes are TRBV6-5 and TRBJ1-4; 8 bases fit TRBD1. The TCR originated in a man aged 60 to 75 who had recovered from COVID-19. The CDR3 protein is CASRPATGEGEKLFF. The CDR3 bases are TGTGCCAGCAGACCCGCGACAGGGGAGGGTGAAAAACTGTTTTTT.